Below, 17 T cell receptor beta chains from the same sample are listed, as sequenced in a study of cytomegalovirus exposure and HLA in healthy donors. The PCR contained 60 Vbeta and 13 Jbeta primers. Clones were sequenced by immunoSEQ multiplex PCR, and TCRdb holds only the in-frame ones, with some missing. The sample gives fewer than 200,000 clones, about four fifths of which show up once; about 0.5% is in the top ten. What was sequenced was PBMCs. The receptors shown here come from a woman between 45 and 65 years old in good health and CMV-seronegative.

The chain combines TRBV6-5 with TRBJ2-1; 7 bases are shared with TRBD2. This CDR3 has 14 amino acids. The V gene end was trimmed by 2 bases and the J gene end by 9 bases; junction bases not matched to a gene: 7. CDR1 MNHEY and CDR2 SVGAGI come from the germline V gene. CDR3 sequence (DNA): TGTGCCAGCAGTTACGCGGCGGGAGTAACTGAGCAGTTCTTC. This translates into CASSYAAGVTEQFF.

The genes are TRBV7-2 and TRBJ2-7; D not certain. CDR3 size: 13 residues. Germline lookup yields CDR1 SGHTA and CDR2 FQGNSA. Trimming removed 5 bases at V and 3 bases at J, with 11 bases between. The DNA for the CDR3 is TGTGCCAGCAGCCGCACGGTACTCTACGAGCAGTACTTC. Amino acids: CASSRTVLYEQYF. Supplemented by reference TRBV7-2 and TRBJ2-7, the full variable domain reads GAGVSQSPSNKVTEKGKDVELRCDPISGHTALYWYRQSLGQGLEFLIYFQGNSAPDKSGLPSDRFSAERTGGSVSTLTIQRTQQEDSAVYLCASSRTVLYEQYFGPGTRLTVT.

V and J are TRBV2 and TRBJ1-6; 8 positions match TRBD1. CDR1 is SNHLY, CDR2 FYNNEI, per germline. The CDR3 extends over 15 amino acids. The J segment lost 5 bases and the V segment lost 5 bases, leaving 5 bases of the junction unmatched. CDR3 loop: CASSLDRADNSPLHF. CDR3 DNA sequence: TGTGCCAGCAGTCTGGACAGGGCAGATAATTCACCCCTCCACTTT.

V and J are TRBV7-9 and TRBJ1-2, with 7 bases lining up with TRBD1. V gave up 4 bases and J gave up 3 bases; unmatched junction bases: 8. Per germline, CDR1 SEHNR and CDR2 FQNEAQ (reference sequence). The CDR3 length is 15 residues. CDR3 sequence (DNA): TGTGCCAGCAGCTCGGCACTCGACAGGGACTATGGCTACACCTTC. Encoded protein: CASSSALDRDYGYTF.

The V gene is TRBV9, the J gene TRBJ2-5; 8 bases agree with TRBD2. The CDR3 has 18 amino acids. The trim removed 0 bases at V and 2 bases at J, leaving 12 bases unmatched. The germline CDR1 and CDR2 sequences are SGDLS and YYNGEE. The CDR3 DNA follows: TGTGCCAGCAGCGTAGATCCCGAGCGGGGGAGGAGTCAAGAGACCCAGTACTTC. Residues: CASSVDPERGRSQETQYF.

This clone was observed once. V usage is TRBV5-1 and J usage is TRBJ2-5, with 10 bases identical to TRBD2. CDR1 is SGHRS and CDR2 is YFSETQ in the germline V gene. With 5 bases clipped from V and 0 bases from J, the junction kept 10 bases outside the gene matches. The CDR3 extends over 17 amino acids. The CDR3 DNA sequence: TGCGCCAGCAGATGGACTAGCGGAGCCAAGTACCAAGAGACCCAGTACTTC. Encoded protein: CASRWTSGAKYQETQYF.

This clone was observed a few times. The chain is built from TRBV27 and TRBJ2-3; D possibly corresponds to TRBD1 (6 bases). Germline-derived CDR1 and CDR2 are MNHEY and SMNVEV (reference sequence). Trimming left V 4 bases short and J 2 bases short, with 10 bases between. The CDR3 has 14 residues. The CDR3 bases are TGTGCCAGCAGTTACGGACAGCACACAGATACGCAGTATTTT. Amino acids: CASSYGQHTDTQYF.

This chain uses TRBV13 with TRBJ2-2; 10 bases match TRBD1. The CDR3 has 17 residues. The V and J ends lost 5 bases and 5 bases, in that order; junction bases with no gene match: 11. Germline CDR1 PRHDT, CDR2 FYEKMQ (reference sequence). The CDR3 loop reads CASSVRQGARITGELFF. DNA for the CDR3: TGTGCCAGCAGCGTTAGACAGGGGGCTCGTATAACCGGGGAGCTGTTTTTT.

V usage is TRBV4-1 and J usage is TRBJ2-1, with 11 bases lining up with TRBD2. Germline V gene lookup returns CDR1 MGHRA and CDR2 YSYEKL. V trimming: 4 bases; J trimming: 7 bases; junction bases outside the gene matches: 9. CDR3 length: 16 residues. The CDR3 region has the DNA TGCGCCAGCAGCCCCACACTAGCGGGAGTAGTTAATGAGCAGTTCTTC. It yields the protein CASSPTLAGVVNEQFF.

The chain carries TRBV10-3 and TRBJ1-1, with 8 bases lining up with TRBD1. The V segment lost 6 bases and the J segment 0 bases; nucleotides outside the gene matches: 6. The CDR3 is 15 residues long. Per germline, CDR1 ENHRY and CDR2 SYGVKD. The CDR3 loop reads CAIRQPGQVNTEAFF. The CDR3 nucleotides are TGTGCCATCAGGCAGCCGGGACAGGTGAACACTGAAGCTTTCTTT.

The rearrangement links TRBV2 to TRBJ2-5; possible D gene TRBD1, 5 bases. Per the germline V gene, CDR1 is SNHLY and CDR2 is FYNNEI. This CDR3 comprises 13 residues. Trimming left V 10 bases short and J 5 bases short, with 17 bases between. The CDR3 sequence is CAISRVFLETQYF. The CDR3 DNA follows: TGTGCCATCAGCAGGGTGTTTTTGGAGACCCAGTACTTC.

The CDR3 region is CASSHSGEGLYEQYF. CDR3 sequence (DNA): TGTGCCAGCAGCCATTCGGGGGAGGGCCTATACGAGCAGTACTTC. The V call is TRBV14, the J call TRBJ2-7; 7 bases agree with TRBD2. The CDR3 has 15 amino acids. The V gene end was trimmed by 3 bases and the J gene end by 4 bases; junction bases not matched to a gene: 9. Germline CDR1 is SGHDN and CDR2 is FVKESK.

J is TRBJ2-2 and V is TRBV15; TRBD1 matches at 8 bases. Germline-derived CDR1 and CDR2 are LNHNV and YYDKDF (reference sequence). This CDR3 is built from 15 residues. Losses at the gene ends were 1 base for V and 4 bases for J; bases not matched to a gene: 2. CDR3 sequence (DNA): TGTGCCACCAGCAGAGGCGACAGGGGCACCGGGGAGCTGTTTTTT. It codes for CATSRGDRGTGELFF.

V gene TRBV15 combines with J gene TRBJ2-1; 7 positions match TRBD2. J gave up 10 bases and V 0 bases, and 3 bases lay outside the gene matches. This CDR3 spans 13 amino acids. Germline V CDR1 and CDR2: LNHNV, YYDKDF (reference sequence). In nucleotides, the CDR3 is TGTGCCACCAGCAGAGATTGGCGGGAGGAGCAGTTCTTC. Its translation: CATSRDWREEQFF.

The gene calls are TRBV10-3 and TRBJ2-7, with 7 bases fitting TRBD1. This CDR3 comprises 14 residues. The germline CDR1 and CDR2 sequences are ENHRY and SYGVKD. The trim removed 9 bases at V and 0 bases at J, leaving 8 bases unmatched. Here the CDR3 reads CAIEDRRSSYEQYF. The CDR3 DNA follows: TGTGCCATTGAGGACAGGAGGAGCTCCTACGAGCAGTACTTC.

This clone was picked up a small number of times. The rearrangement links TRBV19 to TRBJ2-3, with TRBD2 as a possible D gene (6 bases). Trimming left V 3 bases short and J 2 bases short, with 12 bases between. The germline V gene encodes CDR1 LNHDA and CDR2 SQIVND (reference sequence). CDR3 length: 15 residues. CDR3 bases: TGTGCCAGTAGTATGGTGTCTAGCGACACAGATACGCAGTATTTT. This sequence encodes CASSMVSSDTDTQYF. Filled out from reference TRBV19 and TRBJ2-3, the complete variable domain reads DGGITQSPKYLFRKEGQNVTLSCEQNLNHDAMYWYRQDPGQGLRLIYYSQIVNDFQKGDIAEGYSVSREKKESFPLTVTSAQKNPTAFYLCASSMVSSDTDTQYFGPGTRLTVL.

This rearrangement joins TRBV19 to TRBJ1-1; 8 nucleotides agree with TRBD1. Germline V gives CDR1 LNHDA, CDR2 SQIVND (reference sequence). The J segment lost 5 bases and the V segment lost 7 bases, leaving 15 bases of the junction unmatched. This CDR3 is built from 16 residues. For the CDR3, the DNA is TGTGCCAGTACCTATTCAAGGACAGGGTCGGGGACTGAAGCTTTCTTT. Protein product: CASTYSRTGSGTEAFF. Complete variable domain (other parts from reference TRBV19 and TRBJ1-1): DGGITQSPKYLFRKEGQNVTLSCEQNLNHDAMYWYRQDPGQGLRLIYYSQIVNDFQKGDIAEGYSVSREKKESFPLTVTSAQKNPTAFYLCASTYSRTGSGTEAFFGQGTRLTVV.